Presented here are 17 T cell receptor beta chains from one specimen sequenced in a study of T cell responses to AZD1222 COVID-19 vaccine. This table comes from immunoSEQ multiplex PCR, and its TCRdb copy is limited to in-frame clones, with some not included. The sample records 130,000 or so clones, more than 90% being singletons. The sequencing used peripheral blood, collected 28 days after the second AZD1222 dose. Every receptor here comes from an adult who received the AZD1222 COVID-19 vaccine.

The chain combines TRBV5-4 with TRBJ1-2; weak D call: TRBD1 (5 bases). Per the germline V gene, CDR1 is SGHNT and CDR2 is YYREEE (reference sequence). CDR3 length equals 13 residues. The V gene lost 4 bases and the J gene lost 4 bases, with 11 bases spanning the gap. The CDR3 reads CASSGQVSYGYTF. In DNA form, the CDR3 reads TGTGCCAGCAGCGGACAAGTTTCCTATGGCTACACCTTC.

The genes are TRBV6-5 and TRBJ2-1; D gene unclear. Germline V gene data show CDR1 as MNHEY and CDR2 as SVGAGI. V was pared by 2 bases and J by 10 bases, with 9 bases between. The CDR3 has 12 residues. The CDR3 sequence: CASSYRSGEQFF. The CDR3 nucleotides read TGTGCCAGCAGTTACCGGTCAGGCGAGCAGTTCTTC.

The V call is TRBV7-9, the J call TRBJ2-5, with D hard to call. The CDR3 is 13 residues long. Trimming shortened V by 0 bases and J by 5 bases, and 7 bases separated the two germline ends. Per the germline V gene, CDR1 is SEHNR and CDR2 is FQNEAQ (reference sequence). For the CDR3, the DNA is TGTGCCAGCAGCTTAGCGCAGATGGAGACCCAGTACTTC. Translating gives CASSLAQMETQYF.

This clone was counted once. CDR3 sequence reads: CASSFLGQPSNYGYTF. In nucleotides, the CDR3 is TGTGCCAGCAGCTTTTTAGGACAGCCCTCTAACTATGGCTACACCTTC. This rearrangement joins TRBV7-2 to TRBJ1-2; TRBD1 might be the D (6 bases). Germline V gene data show CDR1 as SGHTA and CDR2 as FQGNSA. This CDR3 contains 16 residues. The V gene lost 3 bases and the J gene lost 0 bases, with 14 bases spanning the gap.

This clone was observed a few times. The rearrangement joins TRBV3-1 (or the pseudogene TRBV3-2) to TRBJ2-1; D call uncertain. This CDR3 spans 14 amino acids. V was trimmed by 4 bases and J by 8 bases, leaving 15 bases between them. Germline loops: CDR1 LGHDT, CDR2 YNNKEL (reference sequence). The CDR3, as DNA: TGTGCCAGCAGCCGATGGGCCTTAGACCATGAGCAGTTCTTC. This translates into CASSRWALDHEQFF.

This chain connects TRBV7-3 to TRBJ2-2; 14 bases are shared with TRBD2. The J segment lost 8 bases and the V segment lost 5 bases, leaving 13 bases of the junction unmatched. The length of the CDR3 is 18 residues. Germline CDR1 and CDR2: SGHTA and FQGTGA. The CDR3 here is CASSLPQGTSGSKGELFF. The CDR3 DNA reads TGTGCCAGCAGCCTCCCCCAGGGGACTAGCGGGAGTAAGGGGGAGCTGTTTTTT. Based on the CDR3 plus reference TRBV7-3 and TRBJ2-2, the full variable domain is GAGVSQTPSNKVTEKGKYVELRCDPISGHTALYWYRQSLGQGPEFLIYFQGTGAADDSGLPNDRFFAVRPEGSVSTLKIQRTERGDSAVYLCASSLPQGTSGSKGELFFGEGSRLTVL.

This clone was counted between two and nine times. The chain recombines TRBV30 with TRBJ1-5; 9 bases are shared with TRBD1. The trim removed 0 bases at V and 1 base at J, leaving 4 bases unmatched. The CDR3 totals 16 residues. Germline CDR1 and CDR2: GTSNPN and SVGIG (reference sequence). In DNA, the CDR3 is TGTGCCTGGAGTGTACAGGGGGCGCTCAGCAATCAGCCCCAGCATTTT. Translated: CAWSVQGALSNQPQHF.

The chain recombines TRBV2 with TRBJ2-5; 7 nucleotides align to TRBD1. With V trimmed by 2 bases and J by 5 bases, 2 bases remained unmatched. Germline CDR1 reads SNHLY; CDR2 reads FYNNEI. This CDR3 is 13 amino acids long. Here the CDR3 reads CASSEQGEETQYF. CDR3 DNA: TGTGCCAGCAGTGAACAGGGGGAGGAGACCCAGTACTTC. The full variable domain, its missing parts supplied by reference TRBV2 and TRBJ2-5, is EPEVTQTPSHQVTQMGQEVILRCVPISNHLYFYWYRQILGQKVEFLVSFYNNEISEKSEIFDDQFSVERPDGSNFTLKIRSTKLEDSAMYFCASSEQGEETQYFGPGTRLLVL.

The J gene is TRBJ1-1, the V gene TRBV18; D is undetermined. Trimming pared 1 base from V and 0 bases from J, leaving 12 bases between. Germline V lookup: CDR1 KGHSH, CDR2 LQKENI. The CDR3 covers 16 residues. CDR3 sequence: CASSPRASAMNTEAFF. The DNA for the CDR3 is TGTGCCAGCTCACCACGAGCATCGGCCATGAACACTGAAGCTTTCTTT.

CDR3 amino acids: CASRPTGGGSYTF. As DNA, the CDR3 is TGTGCCAGTCGCCCTACAGGAGGGGGAAGCTACACCTTC. This sequence joins TRBV7-8 and TRBJ1-2; the D gene is possibly TRBD1 (6 bases). V lost 9 bases, J lost 9 bases, and 20 bases lay in between. This CDR3 is built from 13 residues. The germline CDR1 and CDR2 sequences are SGHVS and FQNEAQ.

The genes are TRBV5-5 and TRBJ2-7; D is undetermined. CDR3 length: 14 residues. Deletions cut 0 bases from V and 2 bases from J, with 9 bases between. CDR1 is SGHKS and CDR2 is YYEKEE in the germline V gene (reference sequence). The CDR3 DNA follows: TGTGCCAGCAGCTTGGTGGTACCGACCTACGAGCAGTACTTC. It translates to CASSLVVPTYEQYF.

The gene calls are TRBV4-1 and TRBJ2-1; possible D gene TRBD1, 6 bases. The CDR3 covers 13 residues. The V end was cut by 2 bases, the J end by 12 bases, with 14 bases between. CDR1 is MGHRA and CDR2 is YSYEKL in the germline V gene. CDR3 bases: TGCGCCAGCAGCCAAAATGTCTTGGGGGCGCAGTTCTTC. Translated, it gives CASSQNVLGAQFF.

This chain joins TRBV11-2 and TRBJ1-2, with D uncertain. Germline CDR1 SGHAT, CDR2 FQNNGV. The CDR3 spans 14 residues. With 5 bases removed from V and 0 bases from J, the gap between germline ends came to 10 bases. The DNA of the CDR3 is TGTGCCAGCAGCGTATCTCACACTAACTATGGCTACACCTTC. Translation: CASSVSHTNYGYTF. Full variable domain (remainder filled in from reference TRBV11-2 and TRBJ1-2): EAGVAQSPRYKIIEKRQSVAFWCNPISGHATLYWYQQILGQGPKLLIQFQNNGVVDDSQLPKDRFSAERLKGVDSTLKIQPAKLEDSAVYLCASSVSHTNYGYTFGSGTRLTVV.

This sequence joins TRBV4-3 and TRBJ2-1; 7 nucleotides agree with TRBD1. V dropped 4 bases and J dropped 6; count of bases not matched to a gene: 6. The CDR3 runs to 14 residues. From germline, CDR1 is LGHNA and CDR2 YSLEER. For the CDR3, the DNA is TGCGCCAGCAGCCGCCAGACAGGGTCCAATGAGCAGTTCTTC. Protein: CASSRQTGSNEQFF.

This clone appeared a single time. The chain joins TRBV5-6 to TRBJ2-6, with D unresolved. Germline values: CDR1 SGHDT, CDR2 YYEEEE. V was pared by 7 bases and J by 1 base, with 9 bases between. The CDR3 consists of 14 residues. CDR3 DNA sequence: TGTGCCAGCGGGCATGGATCTGGGGCCAACGTCCTGACTTTC. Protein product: CASGHGSGANVLTF.

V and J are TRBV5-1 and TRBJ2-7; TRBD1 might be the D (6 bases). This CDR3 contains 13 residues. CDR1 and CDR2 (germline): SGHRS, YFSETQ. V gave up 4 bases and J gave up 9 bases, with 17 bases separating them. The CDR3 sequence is CASSTPPDSGQYF. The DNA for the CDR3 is TGCGCCAGCAGCACCCCGCCGGACAGTGGGCAGTACTTC.

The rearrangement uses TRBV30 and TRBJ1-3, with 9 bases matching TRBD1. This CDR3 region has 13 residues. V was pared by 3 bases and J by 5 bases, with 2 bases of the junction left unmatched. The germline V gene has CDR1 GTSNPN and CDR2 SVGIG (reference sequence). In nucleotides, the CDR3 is TGTGCCTGGAGGGGACAGGGAAGAAACACCATATATTTT. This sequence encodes CAWRGQGRNTIYF.